Given below is one T cell receptor (beta chain) in context. The sample originates from a study of control samples from healthy donors and cancer patients. Sequencing was performed with immunoSEQ multiplex PCR; in TCRdb, only in-frame clones are kept and a portion is missing. The sample includes roughly 90,000 clones, 85% to 90% of them seen just once. Trimming removed 5 bases from V and 1 base from J; junction bases left unmatched: 4. Germline lookup yields CDR1 MRHNA and CDR2 SNTAGT. The CDR3 is made up of 15 amino acids. The chain carries TRBV6-4 and TRBJ2-2; 7 bases agree with TRBD2. The clonotype originates from a woman aged 45-65 years with colorectal cancer. Sequenced sample: PBMCs. The CDR3 here is CASSPTGGNTGELFF. CDR3 bases: TGTGCCAGCAGTCCGACGGGGGGGAACACCGGGGAGCTGTTTTTT.